This T cell receptor beta chain is drawn from a study of CD8 T cells in ankylosing spondylitis. This clonotype was picked up many times. The antigen is undetermined. Looked up from germline, CDR1 is DFQATT and CDR2 is SNEGSKA (reference sequence). The CDR3 has 15 amino acids. J lost 1 base, V lost 0 bases, and 4 bases had no gene match. General study points: Some motif variants had been reported before (in reactive arthritis synovial fluid and blood). The study looked at matched synovial fluid samples from ankylosing spondylitis patients. Disease-linked clones were reported to be significantly enriched there. Disease-linked clones proved CD8+ and comparatively uncommon in peripheral blood.

TCRdb independently ran MiXCR on the 5' RACE reads; one entry per CDR3 protein. The table records roughly 130,000 distinct CDR3 sequences, 6.5% to 9% of them present only once. The sample consisted of blood, either unsorted or a sorted T cell fraction (not recorded which). The receptor's source is a male donor with ankylosing spondylitis or in good health (not recorded which). The J gene is TRBJ1-1, the V gene TRBV20-1, with 8 bases matching TRBD1. The CDR3 nucleotides read TGCAGTGCTAGAGACAGGGGGCTTTGGAACACTGAAGCTTTCTTT. Protein: CSARDRGLWNTEAFF.